Only one count was recorded for the clone carrying this TCR beta chain. No antigen is known for it. Every bit of the isolated RNA underwent reverse transcription, so sequencing read expressed TCRB transcripts. The study sequenced naive, central memory and regulatory T cell samples to an average of about 3.5 million reads. Generated by immunoSEQ multiplex PCR, the TCRdb table keeps only in-frame clones and is missing some. The sample has 250,000 to 300,000 clones, 13% to 15% seen once; the top ten hold about 0.015%. The data belong to a study of beta chain features in type 1 diabetes. Findings and limits, study-wide: All four CD4+ subsets from Type 1 diabetes patients carried moderately but significantly shorter TCRB CDR3s. Compared with healthy donors, patients appeared to share more similar naive, central memory and regulatory TCRB repertoires.

Trimming took off 0 bases at V and 6 bases at J, with 14 bases between the two ends. Germline lookup yields CDR1 MNHEY and CDR2 SVGAGI. This CDR3 has 15 residues. Central memory, naive, regulatory and stem cell-like memory CD4+ cells were sorted by CD45RO/CCR7/CD25/CD127/CD95/CD27. Each population that was sorted was more than 95% pure. This chain links TRBV6-5 with TRBJ2-5, with D possibly TRBD2 on 5 matching bases. The TCR originated in a man aged 25 to 40 with type 1 diabetes. The sample consisted of naive CD4+ T cells from blood. The CDR3 sequence: CASSYSPGSLKTQYF. CDR3 nucleotides: TGTGCCAGCAGTTACTCACCGGGGAGCCTAAAGACCCAGTACTTC.